This T cell receptor beta chain was sequenced during a study of T cell repertoires in cytomegalovirus infection (dated by TCRdb to about 2019). Looking at the study overall: Alongside well-studied HLA-B-restricted epitopes, the peptide stimulations were aimed at recently identified HLA-C-restricted CMV epitopes, whose presentation resists viral immunomodulation. The HLA type of each donor mattered for the analysis, because public TCR beta signatures pointed to carriage of CMV infection along with the matching HLA type. Broader findings and caveats from the paper: In the ex vivo response, HLA-C-restricted CMV-specific TCR beta clonotypes were dominant, and in two of eight donors the single most frequent clonotype came from this HLA-C-restricted group. Carriers of CMV infection plus the relevant HLA type were discriminated by the cumulative frequency of public TCR beta family members in the study cohort and in an independent approximately 340-donor cohort.

Looking up the germline V gene yields CDR1 SGHTA and CDR2 FQGNSA. The CDR3 contains 17 residues, cysteine and phenylalanine counted. The CDR3 DNA has 51 bases and is translated from base 1. V is trimmed back by 0 bases and J by 6 bases, and the junction contains 4 bases that no gene match accounts for. Per the publication, the treatment or condition label means: in vitro stimulation with specific CMV peptide epitopes to enrich CMV-specific T cells. In this sample, this clonotype turned up many times. Its antigen is not yet known. Base qualities are not recorded, but no much larger clone differs from it by a single base. Instrument used: Illumina HiSeq 1500. TCRdb reprocessed the public reads (quality trimming at Q25 with fastp, clone calling with MiXCR) and kept in-frame beta chains. Each entry is one CDR3 protein sequence, shown with its most common DNA and genes. The sample contains under 850,000 distinct CDR3 sequences, around 35% of them found a single time. The top ten constitute about 20% of the sample.

The material sequenced was cultured PBMCs, taken from culture after CMV antigen stimulation. This sequence originates from a human donor in good health (CMV status not recorded). Some clones in this sample may be carry-over from other donors' samples. The chain is encoded by TRBV7-2 joined to TRBJ2-2; the junction holds 13 bases that match TRBD2. The CDR3 has the sequence CASSLAWTSGRAGELFF. The DNA sequence is given as TGTGCCAGCAGCTTAGCCTGGACTAGCGGGAGAGCCGGGGAGCTGTTTTTT.